Given below is one T cell receptor beta chain in context. The CDR3 totals 15 residues. Germline V gene sequence: CDR1 LGHNA, CDR2 YSLEER. J was trimmed by 8 bases and V by 4 bases; bases with no gene match: 7. In the original processing: It was from reference gene primer amplification that nucleated cell counts were estimated. Clones were read by immunoSEQ multiplex PCR, and TCRdb kept only the in-frame ones, dropping some. Clonal size and the V and J genes are those of that table, whereas D and trimming came from the DNA. The data hold 120,000 to 150,000 clones, with about 88% observed a single time. This entry belongs to a study of blood T cell repertoires in COVID-19. Study at large: Samples of COVID-19 (acute and convalescent) were obtained from the United States, Italy and Spain. PBMCs, B-cell-depleted T cells, or T cells were the source of the cDNA or gDNA that made up the material.

Sequencing was performed on peripheral blood. This sequence originates from a human donor with acute or convalescent COVID-19. The donor label of this sample is uncertain. The chain combines TRBV4-3 with TRBJ1-6; TRBD1 matches 8 bases. The CDR3 nucleotides are TGCGCCAGCAGCCTCCTCCGGGACAGGTATTCACCCCTCCACTTT. As protein: CASSLLRDRYSPLHF.